A selection of T cell receptor beta chains follows, all from one sample in a study of a mutant IDH1 vaccine in newly diagnosed glioma. Method: immunoSEQ multiplex PCR; TCRdb's copy keeps in-frame clones and lacks some. The sample contains 92,000 or so clones, over 75% of which appear only once. The sequencing here drew on PBMCs, taken from a glioma patient treated with radiotherapy, temozolomide or both. The receptors were sampled from a man aged 35 to 55 with glioma. Some clones in this sample may be carry-over from other donors' samples. Both conserved end residues are trimmed from each CDR3.

TRBV10-3	AISEEAGATQY
TRBV30	AWRVAGTGTYEQY
TRBV11-2	ASSPPGVGEETQY
TRBV6-5	ASSYQGGTYEQY
TRBV7-8	ASSLVAGAYEQF
TRBV7-8	ASSLGQIYEQY
TRBV7-9	ASSPQGSWQPQH
TRBV5-4	ASSPGGRLGEQY
TRBV5-4	ASSLINSYGYT
TRBV5-1	ASRAGTGESGNVAF
TRBV5-4	ASSLGEASGTEAF
TRBV4-1	ASSPTLGVPYGYT
TRBV25-1	ASSPFGAQGAF
TRBV4-1	ASSRDTSSGGKETQY
TRBV5-1	ASSPPRQGTDTQY
TRBV6-5	ASSYSEASTDTQY
TRBV7-2	ASSLGFTGRYGYT
TRBV6-6	AGSTGETQY
TRBV6-5	ASSDREAKNIQY
TRBV5-1	ASSLADRGYEAF
TRBV6-5	ASSYWGTGNNEAF
TRBV4-1	ASSPSDRNTEAF
TRBV18	ASSPQGQGTEAF
TRBV6-4	ASSTSWGTEAF
TRBV14	ASSQDPGELGEQY
TRBV11-3	ASSQTGSPEQY
TRBV6-5	ASSYSISRGRTEAF
TRBV5-1	ASSWGNTDTQY
TRBV5-1	ASSPDRGVYGYT
TRBV2	ASSRTSGAGELF
TRBV5-1	ASSLGSSGANVLT
TRBV5-4	ASSLASTLSGYGYT
TRBV4-1	ASSQEGRVFYGYT
TRBV7-2	ASSLVMGLNYGYT
TRBV20-1	SASQGKGYT
TRBV7-6	ASSLPLRQETQY
TRBV29-1	SVWDRGNTIY
TRBV18	ASSPRQGGENEKLF
TRBV6-6	ASKRGQSSYEQY
TRBV10-3	AIRGGGTEAF
TRBV5-1	ASSFTGDTEAF
TRBV2	ASSPKAAYEQY
TRBV9	ASSVGDRSNSPLH
TRBV4-2	ASSQTDRGPTNEKLF
TRBV13	ASSSRLGERNSPLH
TRBV15	ATAAGVNNQPQH
TRBV5-4	ASSLKDPGGEQF
TRBV6-5	ASSNLNTEAF
TRBV30	AWSVAVSGNTIY
TRBV5-6	ASSFPSTGNTEAF
TRBV18	ASSPGQGPQH